This T cell receptor beta chain derives from a study of blood T cell repertoires in COVID-19 (dated by TCRdb to 2020 to 2021). Some background on the complete study: Samples covering the acute and convalescent phases of COVID-19 were provided by collaborators in the United States, Italy and Spain. The material from the prospective study consisted of cDNA or gDNA derived from T cells, B-cell-depleted T cells, or PBMCs. The dataset comprised deeply sampled blood TCRbeta repertoires from subjects exposed to, actively infected with, or recovered from COVID-19. The repertoires were released in a freely available public database meant as a resource for research on the immune response to SARS-CoV-2. Samples were obtained from the ongoing ImmuneRACE study (first 160 participants) and from 1,254 subjects provided by 6 global collaborators. Sample metadata almost always included a de-identified subject ID, COVID-19 status, age in years and sex. Where available, HLA class I and class II types were obtained from metadata supplied by the sample provider rather than from assay-based typing. What the research found in general, with its limitations: The quantity of clinical and demographic metadata differed by source and by participant and was supplied without curation.

Collaborating institutions collected whole blood in K2EDTA tubes following their own protocols. For TCRbeta analysis, collaborators shipped samples as frozen whole blood, isolated PBMCs, or DNA extracted from either of those sample types. TCRbeta CDR3 regions were amplified from genomic DNA using the immunoSEQ Assay, a bias-controlled multiplex PCR. On the authors' methods: The number of nucleated cells in each sample was estimated by amplification of reference gene primers within the assay. Sequence reads were collapsed and filtered to measure the absolute abundance of every unique TCRbeta CDR3 rearrangement. For each sample, productive Simpson clonality was calculated as the square root of Simpson's diversity index over productive rearrangements. TCRdb holds this immuneACCESS table with in-frame rearrangements only. Some clones are missing; in checked studies, unresolved V genes explain under half, and the rest has no known cause. Clonal size and the V and J genes are those of that table, whereas D and trimming came from the DNA. Within this sample are around 100,000 clones, with about 86% of them counted one time only. The ten most abundant clones make up 15% of the sample.

Comment on this clone: It lacks a known antigen. Base qualities were left out, and no much larger clone turns up one base away.

Trimming accounts for 3 bases at V and 7 bases at J, while the number of junction bases matched to no gene is 4. The cysteine opens and the phenylalanine closes a CDR3 of 15 amino acids. Only CDR3 DNA remains: 45 bases, in frame from the first base. Based on the germline V gene (reference sequence), the CDR1 and CDR2 sequences are DFQATT and SNEGSKA. The sample consisted of peripheral blood. The receptor chain draws on TRBV20-1 and TRBJ2-1; 15 bases in between match TRBD2. The TCR sequence derives from a human donor in a cohort sampled during active COVID-19. The DNA is as follows: TGCAGTGCTAGTGGACTAGCGGGAGGGAATAATGAGCAGTTCTTC. The encoded protein is CSASGLAGGNNEQFF.